The clone carrying this T cell receptor beta chain was seen a few times. Its antigen remains unidentified. The data originate from a study of T cells in Graves' hyperthyroidism and ophthalmopathy. The wider study: Peripheral blood was secured at the point of initial diagnosis, before any treatment.

RNA transcripts gave rise to amplified TCR beta CDR3 regions. The study used the HTBI primer set for a first-round RT-PCR of the TCR CDR3. TCRdb ran MiXCR on the multiplex PCR reads and lists one entry per CDR3 protein. The data show around 420,000 distinct CDR3 sequences, roughly 15% seen once. General study findings and limits: Stable hyperthyroidism was told apart from ophthalmopathy by a model built on 13 V-J features. Ophthalmopathy prediction by the model preceded onset by a median 6.5 months.

This CDR3 spans 15 amino acids. Germline CDR1 is LNHNV and CDR2 is YYDKDF (reference sequence). Between the trimmed V and J ends, which lost 0 bases and 3 bases, there was a span of 11 bases. J is TRBJ2-5 and V is TRBV15, with a tentative D call TRBD2 (5 bases). The source of this sequence is a young woman with Graves' hyperthyroidism. Material: blood. CDR3 nucleotides: TGTGCCACCAGCAGAGATCCCACCGGGGAAGAGACCCAGTACTTC. Residues: CATSRDPTGEETQYF. Based on the CDR3 plus reference TRBV15 and TRBJ2-5, the full variable domain is DAMVIQNPRYQVTQFGKPVTLSCSQTLNHNVMYWYQQKSSQAPKLLFHYYDKDFNNEADTPDNFQSRRPNTSFCFLDIRSPGLGDTAMYLCATSRDPTGEETQYFGPGTRLLVL.